Below, one T cell receptor (beta chain) is given with its context. The germline gene is not matched at one end of the junction; a read error may be the cause. These data originate in a study of tumor-infiltrating lymphocytes in primary liver carcinoma. Co-extraction of RNA and DNA was performed on about 20-32 mg of unsorted bulk tissue. Using a constant-region primer together with ProtoScript II reverse transcriptase, TCR beta cDNA was made from approximately 500 ng of total RNA. Libraries for TCR beta were built through three nested multiplex PCR rounds, which together made up a slightly modified ARM-PCR procedure. TRBV1-TRBV30 forward primers paired with a C-beta reverse primer were used in the first two PCR rounds, which ran roughly 9 cycles each. TCRdb processed the multiplex PCR reads anew with MiXCR; each CDR3 protein has one entry. This sample has roughly 91,000 distinct CDR3 sequences, with more than 60% found just once.

The CDR3 is 13 residues long. Per germline, CDR1 SGHAT and CDR2 FQNNGV. The receptor was isolated from a woman aged 55-75 years with primary liver carcinoma and hepatitis B virus infection. Sequencing was performed on liver tumor tissue from sampling region 5. Subset denoted: tumor region T5, tumor centre. The chain uses TRBV11-2 and TRBJ2-3; 7 nucleotides match TRBD1. CDR3 sequence: CVNSLDRADAQYF. CDR3 bases: TGTGTCAACAGCTTAGACAGGGCAGATGCGCAGTATTTT.